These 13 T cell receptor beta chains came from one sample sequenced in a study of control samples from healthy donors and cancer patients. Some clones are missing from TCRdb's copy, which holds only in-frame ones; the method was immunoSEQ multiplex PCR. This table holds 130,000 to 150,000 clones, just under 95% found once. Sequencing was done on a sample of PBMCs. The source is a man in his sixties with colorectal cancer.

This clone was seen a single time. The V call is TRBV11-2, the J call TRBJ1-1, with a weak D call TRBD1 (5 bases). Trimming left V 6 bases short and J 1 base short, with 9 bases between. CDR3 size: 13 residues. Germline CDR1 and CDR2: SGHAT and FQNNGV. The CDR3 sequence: CASSSGTNTEAFF. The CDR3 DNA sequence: TGTGCCAGCAGTTCAGGGACGAACACTGAAGCTTTCTTT.

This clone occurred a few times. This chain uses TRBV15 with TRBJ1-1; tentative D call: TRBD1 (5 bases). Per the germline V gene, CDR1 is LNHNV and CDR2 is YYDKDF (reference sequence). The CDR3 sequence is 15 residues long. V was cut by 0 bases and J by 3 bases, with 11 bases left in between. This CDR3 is CATSRDEGKHTEAFF. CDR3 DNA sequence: TGTGCCACCAGCAGAGATGAGGGGAAGCACACTGAAGCTTTCTTT.

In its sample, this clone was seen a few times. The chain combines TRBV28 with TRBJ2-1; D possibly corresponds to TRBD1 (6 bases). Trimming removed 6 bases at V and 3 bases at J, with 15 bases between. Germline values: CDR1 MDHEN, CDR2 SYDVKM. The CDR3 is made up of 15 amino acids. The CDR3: CASSQDSSFYNEQFF. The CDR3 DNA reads TGTGCCAGCAGCCAGGACAGCTCCTTCTACAATGAGCAGTTCTTC.

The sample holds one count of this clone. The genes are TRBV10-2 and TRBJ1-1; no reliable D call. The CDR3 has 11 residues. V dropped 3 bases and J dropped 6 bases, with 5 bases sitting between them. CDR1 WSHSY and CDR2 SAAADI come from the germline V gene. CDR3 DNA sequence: TGCGCCAGCAGTGACTGGGCTGAAGCTTTCTTT. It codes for CASSDWAEAFF.

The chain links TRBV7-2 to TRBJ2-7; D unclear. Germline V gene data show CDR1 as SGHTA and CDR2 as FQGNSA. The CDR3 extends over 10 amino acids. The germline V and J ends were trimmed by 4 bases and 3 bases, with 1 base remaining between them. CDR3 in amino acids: CASSYYEQYF. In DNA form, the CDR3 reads TGTGCCAGCAGCTACTACGAGCAGTACTTC.

The CDR3 nucleotides read TGTGCCAGCAGCTTAGTAGACTCCCCAACCGGGGAGCTGTTTTTT. Its translation is CASSLVDSPTGELFF. The rearrangement links TRBV11-2 to TRBJ2-2, with D hard to call. Germline CDR1 and CDR2: SGHAT and FQNNGV. Trimming took 1 base from V and 5 from J, leaving 11 bases between them. This CDR3 has 15 amino acids.

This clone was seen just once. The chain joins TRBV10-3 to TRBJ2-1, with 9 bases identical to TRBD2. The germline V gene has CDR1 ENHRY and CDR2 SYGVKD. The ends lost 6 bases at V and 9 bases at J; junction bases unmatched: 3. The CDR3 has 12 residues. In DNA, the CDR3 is TGTGCCATCAGGGGGACTAGCAGTGAGCAGTTCTTC. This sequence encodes CAIRGTSSEQFF.

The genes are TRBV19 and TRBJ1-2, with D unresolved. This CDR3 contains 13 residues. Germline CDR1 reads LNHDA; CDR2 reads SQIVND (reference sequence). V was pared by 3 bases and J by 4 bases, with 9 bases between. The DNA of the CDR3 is TGTGCCAGTAGTATTGCAGCTTTCTATGGCTACACCTTC. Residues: CASSIAAFYGYTF.

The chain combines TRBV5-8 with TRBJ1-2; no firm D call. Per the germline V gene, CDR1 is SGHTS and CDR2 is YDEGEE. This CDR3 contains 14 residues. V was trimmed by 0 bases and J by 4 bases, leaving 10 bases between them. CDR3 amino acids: CASSLGQGSYGYTF. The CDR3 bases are TGTGCCAGCAGCTTGGGGCAAGGGAGCTATGGCTACACCTTC.

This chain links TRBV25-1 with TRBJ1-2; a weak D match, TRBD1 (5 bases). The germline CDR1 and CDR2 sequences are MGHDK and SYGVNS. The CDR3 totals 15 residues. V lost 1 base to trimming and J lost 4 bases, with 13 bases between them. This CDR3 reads CASSESTDFRYGYTF. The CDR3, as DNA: TGTGCCAGCAGTGAATCGACAGACTTTCGCTATGGCTACACCTTC.

CDR3 sequence: CASSAGTSREQYF. CDR3 in DNA: TGTGCCAGCAGTGCCGGGACTAGTAGGGAGCAGTACTTC. The chain recombines TRBV2 with TRBJ2-7, with TRBD2 matching over 8 bases. Germline loops: CDR1 SNHLY, CDR2 FYNNEI. The CDR3 runs 13 residues. Trimming cost V 4 bases and J 7 bases; bases outside gene matches: 6. Full variable domain (outside the CDR3, taken from reference TRBV2 and TRBJ2-7): EPEVTQTPSHQVTQMGQEVILRCVPISNHLYFYWYRQILGQKVEFLVSFYNNEISEKSEIFDDQFSVERPDGSNFTLKIRSTKLEDSAMYFCASSAGTSREQYFGPGTRLTVT.

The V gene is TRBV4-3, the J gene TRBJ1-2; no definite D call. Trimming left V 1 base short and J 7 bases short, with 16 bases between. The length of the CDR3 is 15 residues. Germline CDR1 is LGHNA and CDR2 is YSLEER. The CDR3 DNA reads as TGCGCCAGCAGCCAAGCCAGGACTGCCTACTCTGGCTACACCTTC. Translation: CASSQARTAYSGYTF.

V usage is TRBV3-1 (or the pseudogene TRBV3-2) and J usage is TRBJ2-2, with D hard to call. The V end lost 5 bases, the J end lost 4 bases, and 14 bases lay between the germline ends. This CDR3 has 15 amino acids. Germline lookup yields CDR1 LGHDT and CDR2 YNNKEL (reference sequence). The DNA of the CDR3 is TGTGCCAGCAGCTTTAGTGATCGAGGCACCGGGGAGCTGTTTTTT. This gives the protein CASSFSDRGTGELFF.